Listed here are 26 T cell receptor beta chains from one sample, sequenced in a study of lymphopenia after photon versus proton radiotherapy. Profiled with immunoSEQ multiplex PCR; TCRdb holds only in-frame clones, not every one. The profile shows 2,500 to 3,500 clones, about 95% of them singletons. This specimen consisted of peripheral blood, obtained from a patient treated with photon-based radiotherapy. The origin of the receptors is a woman between 65 and 79 years old with pancreatic cancer.

The chain recombines TRBV7-9 with TRBJ2-3, with a weak D call TRBD1 (7 bases). This CDR3 region has 16 residues. The V end was cut by 4 bases, the J end by 0 bases, with 14 bases between. Germline V gives CDR1 SEHNR, CDR2 FQNEAQ (reference sequence). The CDR3 protein is CASSSRGTASTDTQYF. DNA for the CDR3: TGTGCCAGCAGCTCCCGCGGGACAGCTAGCACAGATACGCAGTATTTT.

The chain uses TRBV7-2 and TRBJ2-3; possibly TRBD1 for D (6 bases). The ends were cut back, 5 bases at V and 5 bases at J, with 17 bases in the middle. Germline V gene lookup returns CDR1 SGHTA and CDR2 FQGNSA. This CDR3 has 15 residues. The CDR3 nucleotides are TGTGCCAGCAGCCCCAGTTGGGGGCATGTAGATACGCAGTATTTT. It encodes CASSPSWGHVDTQYF.

The chain combines TRBV9 with TRBJ2-3; D remains ambiguous. The CDR3 loop spans 16 amino acids. In germline, CDR1 is SGDLS, CDR2 YYNGEE. V was pared by 0 bases and J by 0 bases, with 11 bases between. The CDR3 is CASSVDAMTSTDTQYF. As DNA, the CDR3 is TGTGCCAGCAGCGTAGATGCTATGACTAGCACAGATACGCAGTATTTT.

In nucleotides, the CDR3 is TGCGCCAGCAGCTTGGGGGGTACTGGAAACACCATATATTTT. Translated, it gives CASSLGGTGNTIYF. V is TRBV5-1 and J is TRBJ1-3; D gene uncertain. The germline V gene has CDR1 SGHRS and CDR2 YFSETQ. Deletions cut 0 bases from V and 2 bases from J, with 6 bases between. CDR3 length equals 14 residues.

This chain uses TRBV5-4 with TRBJ1-1; D call uncertain. The CDR3 is 14 amino acids. V dropped 2 bases and J dropped 5 bases, with 13 bases sitting between them. Per germline, CDR1 SGHNT and CDR2 YYREEE (reference sequence). The CDR3 protein is CASSLLGRGTEAFF. CDR3 nucleotide sequence: TGTGCCAGCAGCTTACTGGGGAGAGGAACTGAAGCTTTCTTT.

This clone is a singleton in its sample. CDR3 nucleotide sequence: TGTGCCAGCAGCTTAGGCGTGCTCGGCGCAGATACGCAGTATTTT. This translates into CASSLGVLGADTQYF. The J gene is TRBJ2-3, the V gene TRBV11-2; D not resolved. Germline-derived CDR1 and CDR2 are SGHAT and FQNNGV. V lost 1 base and J 4 bases, leaving 12 bases between the germline ends. This CDR3 has 15 residues. The full variable domain, rest sourced from reference TRBV11-2 and TRBJ2-3, is EAGVAQSPRYKIIEKRQSVAFWCNPISGHATLYWYQQILGQGPKLLIQFQNNGVVDDSQLPKDRFSAERLKGVDSTLKIQPAKLEDSAVYLCASSLGVLGADTQYFGPGTRLTVL.

The genes are TRBV5-1 and TRBJ2-5; 7 bases match TRBD1. After removal of 1 base from V and 3 bases from J, the junction contained 0 bases not matched to a gene. There are 13 residues in the CDR3. Germline CDR1 SGHRS, CDR2 YFSETQ. CDR3 nucleotides: TGCGCCAGCAGCTTGACAGGGGAAGAGACCCAGTACTTC. Residues: CASSLTGEETQYF.

The chain uses TRBV29-1 and TRBJ2-1; 9 bases fit TRBD2. V trimming: 5 bases; J trimming: 4 bases; junction bases outside the gene matches: 0. This CDR3 has 12 amino acids. Germline lookup yields CDR1 SQVTM and CDR2 ANQGSEA. CDR3 protein: CSVTSGYNEQFF. DNA of the CDR3: TGCAGCGTTACTAGCGGGTACAATGAGCAGTTCTTC.

This clone was found once. V is TRBV28 and J is TRBJ1-5; 8 positions agree with TRBD1. From germline, CDR1 is MDHEN and CDR2 SYDVKM. V shed 6 bases and J 5 bases; nucleotides not matched to a gene: 9. The length of the CDR3 is 15 residues. CDR3 amino acids: CASSLLTGGDQPQHF. In DNA form, the CDR3 reads TGTGCCAGCAGCCTCCTCACAGGGGGGGATCAGCCCCAGCATTTT. Full variable domain (remainder filled in from reference TRBV28 and TRBJ1-5): DVKVTQSSRYLVKRTGEKVFLECVQDMDHENMFWYRQDPGLGLRLIYFSYDVKMKEKGDIPEGYSVSREKKERFSLILESASTNQTSMYLCASSLLTGGDQPQHFGDGTRLSIL.

V is TRBV4-1 and J is TRBJ2-7; TRBD1 or TRBD2 may be the D gene (5 bases each). Trimming stripped 2 bases from V and 3 bases from J, with 23 bases between. The CDR3 is 18 amino acids. Per the germline V gene, CDR1 is MGHRA and CDR2 is YSYEKL. CDR3 sequence: CASSQKDFLPGSYYEQYF. The CDR3 DNA reads as TGCGCCAGCAGCCAAAAGGACTTTCTACCAGGGTCGTACTACGAGCAGTACTTC.

This chain links TRBV11-2 with TRBJ2-3; D not resolved. The CDR3 loop spans 15 amino acids. Germline V gene data show CDR1 as SGHAT and CDR2 as FQNNGV. V was pared by 6 bases and J by 2 bases, with 15 bases between. The CDR3 DNA sequence: TGTGCCAGCAGTTCCCTGGCGGACCACACAGATACGCAGTATTTT. Amino acids: CASSSLADHTDTQYF.

The rearrangement uses TRBV7-9 and TRBJ1-3; D is uncertain. Per the germline V gene, CDR1 is SEHNR and CDR2 is FQNEAQ (reference sequence). The CDR3 length is 13 residues. Trimming cost V 5 bases and J 4 bases, with 9 bases left between them. For the CDR3, the DNA is TGTGCCAGCAGCCCCCCCGGGGGAAACACCATATATTTT. Translation gives CASSPPGGNTIYF.

This clone was observed a single time. This chain links TRBV5-1 with TRBJ2-5, with 9 bases that match TRBD2. V gave up 5 bases and J gave up 4 bases; unmatched junction bases: 9. There are 15 residues in the CDR3. Germline CDR1 and CDR2: SGHRS and YFSETQ. CDR3 sequence reads: CASSSAGTSRETQYF. The CDR3 region has the DNA TGCGCCAGCAGTTCCGCCGGGACTAGCCGAGAGACCCAGTACTTC.

J is TRBJ1-5 and V is TRBV28; 7 positions agree with TRBD1. V dropped 6 bases and J dropped 0; count of bases not matched to a gene: 5. Germline CDR1 MDHEN, CDR2 SYDVKM. CDR3 length: 15 amino acids. The CDR3 bases are TGTGCCAGCAGCTGGGGACAGTATAGCAATCAGCCCCAGCATTTT. As protein: CASSWGQYSNQPQHF.

This chain uses TRBV10-3 with TRBJ1-5; D uncertain. Germline V gene data show CDR1 as ENHRY and CDR2 as SYGVKD. V was clipped by 0 bases and J by 5 bases, with 8 bases between them. The CDR3 has 14 residues. The CDR3 coding sequence is TGTGCCATCAGTGAGTCCCCGGGGTATCAGCCCCAGCATTTT. The encoded protein is CAISESPGYQPQHF.

The chain has TRBV19 and TRBJ2-2; tentatively, D is TRBD1 (6 bases). Trimming removed 2 bases from V and 2 bases from J, with 15 bases in between. CDR3 size: 17 residues. Germline loops: CDR1 LNHDA, CDR2 SQIVND (reference sequence). For the CDR3, the DNA is TGTGCCAGTAGTATACGCCGGGACACGGGTAACACCGGGGAGCTGTTTTTT. The encoded protein is CASSIRRDTGNTGELFF.

The DNA for the CDR3 is TGTGCCAGTATCGGCTGGGGGGAGACCCAGTACTTC. Its protein product is CASIGWGETQYF. The chain recombines TRBV19 with TRBJ2-5; D possibly uses TRBD1 or TRBD2 (5 bases each). Germline values: CDR1 LNHDA, CDR2 SQIVND (reference sequence). There are 12 residues in the CDR3. V was shortened by 7 bases and J by 5 bases, with 11 bases between the two germline ends.

The chain is built from TRBV7-2 and TRBJ2-2; 10 bases fit TRBD1. Germline lookup yields CDR1 SGHTA and CDR2 FQGNSA. After removal of 5 bases from V and 2 bases from J, the junction contained 11 bases not matched to a gene. CDR3 length: 18 amino acids. The CDR3 protein is CASSRRRTGGSNTGELFF. The CDR3 DNA sequence: TGTGCCAGCAGCAGAAGAAGGACAGGGGGATCTAACACCGGGGAGCTGTTTTTT.

This clone was observed once. The rearrangement uses TRBV27 and TRBJ2-7; possibly TRBD1 for D (6 bases). This CDR3 contains 15 residues. In germline, CDR1 is MNHEY, CDR2 SMNVEV (reference sequence). The V gene lost 6 bases and the J gene lost 0 bases, with 15 bases spanning the gap. The CDR3 loop is CASRAGEPLSYEQYF. For the CDR3, the DNA is TGTGCCAGCAGAGCAGGGGAGCCCCTCTCCTACGAGCAGTACTTC.

This sequence joins TRBV6-6 and TRBJ2-7; D possibly matches TRBD1 or TRBD2 (5 bases each). V gave up 6 bases and J gave up 7 bases, with 19 bases separating them. This CDR3 spans 14 amino acids. From germline, CDR1 is MNHNY and CDR2 SVGAGI (reference sequence). CDR3 sequence (DNA): TGTGCCAGCAGCTCCATTGGGGGAGTAAGTGAGCAGTACTTC. This encodes CASSSIGGVSEQYF.

V and J are TRBV4-3 and TRBJ1-1; 8 bases map to TRBD1. From germline, CDR1 is LGHNA and CDR2 YSLEER. V lost 1 base and J lost 3; bases outside the gene matches: 4. This CDR3 has 15 amino acids. CDR3 region: CASSQVDRADTEAFF. In DNA, the CDR3 is TGCGCCAGCAGCCAAGTGGACAGGGCGGACACTGAAGCTTTCTTT.

J is TRBJ2-7 and V is TRBV7-8; the D gene is possibly TRBD2 (6 bases). The CDR3 runs to 15 residues. Deletions cut 5 bases from V and 0 bases from J, with 14 bases between. CDR1 and CDR2 (germline): SGHVS, FQNEAQ. The CDR3 DNA follows: TGTGCCAGCAGCGTTCGGAGGGAGAGCTCCTACGAGCAGTACTTC. Its protein is CASSVRRESSYEQYF.

This rearrangement joins TRBV9 to TRBJ2-2, with 7 nucleotides matching TRBD1. V lost 1 base to trimming and J lost 7 bases; unmatched junction nucleotides: 1. CDR3 length: 13 amino acids. Germline CDR1 SGDLS, CDR2 YYNGEE. The CDR3 reads CASSVRDSGELFF. The CDR3 nucleotides are TGTGCCAGCAGCGTAAGGGACAGCGGGGAGCTGTTTTTT. The variable domain in full, completed from reference TRBV9 and TRBJ2-2, reads DSGVTQTPKHLITATGQRVTLRCSPRSGDLSVYWYQQSLDQGLQFLIQYYNGEERAKGNILERFSAQQFPDLHSELNLSSLELGDSALYFCASSVRDSGELFFGEGSRLTVL.

This rearrangement joins TRBV27 to TRBJ1-5; 8 positions agree with TRBD1. CDR1 and CDR2 from the germline V gene are MNHEY and SMNVEV (reference sequence). The CDR3 has 17 residues. V lost 0 bases, J lost 4 bases, and 8 bases stayed unmatched. The CDR3 protein is CASSLSQGAFLNQPQHF. DNA of the CDR3: TGTGCCAGCAGTTTATCCCAGGGGGCATTTTTGAATCAGCCCCAGCATTTT.

This clone was counted between two and nine times. The chain links TRBV7-8 to TRBJ2-5; D call uncertain. This CDR3 spans 11 amino acids. Germline V gene sequence: CDR1 SGHVS, CDR2 FQNEAQ. Trimming pared 5 bases from V and 5 bases from J, leaving 6 bases between. CDR3 bases: TGTGCCAGCAGCCACCTGGAGACCCAGTACTTC. Translation: CASSHLETQYF.

This sequence joins TRBV6-5 and TRBJ2-2, with D possibly being TRBD1 (6 bases). V gave up 6 bases and J gave up 3 bases, with 14 bases separating them. This CDR3 spans 15 amino acids. Germline-derived CDR1 and CDR2 are MNHEY and SVGAGI. CDR3 DNA sequence: TGTGCCAGCAGACGATCAGGGGTCTACACCGGGGAGCTGTTTTTT. This codes for CASRRSGVYTGELFF.